The rows below give T cell receptor beta chains drawn from one sample of a study of cytomegalovirus exposure and HLA in healthy donors. TCRdb's table, derived via immunoSEQ multiplex PCR, lists solely in-frame clones and lacks some. The sample has 150,000 to 200,000 clones; around 80% are singletons. Sequenced input: PBMCs. The receptors originated from a woman between 35 and 50 years old in good health and CMV-seropositive. CDR3s include the opening cysteine and the closing phenylalanine or tryptophan. A D gene is named only where the DNA matches it firmly. A clone size is listed for some rows: how often the clone was seen (once, few, many), or a class if it is expanded.

D gene: .
J gene: TRBJ2-3
V gene: TRBV5-5
clone size: .
CDR3 protein: CASRGGAVYPDTQYF
CDR3 DNA: TGTGCCAGCAGAGGCGGCGCGGTCTATCCTGATACGCAGTATTTT

D gene: TRBD1
J gene: TRBJ1-5
V gene: TRBV30
clone size: few
CDR3 protein: CAWSKGAGQPQHF
CDR3 DNA: TGTGCCTGGAGCAAGGGGGCGGGTCAGCCCCAGCATTTT

D gene: TRBD1
J gene: TRBJ2-3
V gene: TRBV5-1
clone size: .
CDR3 protein: CASSLQGREVADTQYF
CDR3 DNA: TGCGCCAGCAGTTTACAGGGGAGAGAGGTTGCAGATACGCAGTATTTT

D gene: TRBD1
J gene: TRBJ1-3
V gene: TRBV11-3
clone size: few
CDR3 protein: CASSRRRDRRFGNTIYF
CDR3 DNA: TGTGCCAGCAGCCGTAGGCGGGACAGGAGATTTGGAAACACCATATATTTT

D gene: .
J gene: TRBJ2-1
V gene: TRBV9
clone size: .
CDR3 protein: CASSLGTYNEQFF
CDR3 DNA: TGTGCCAGCAGCCTCGGGACCTACAATGAGCAGTTCTTC

D gene: .
J gene: TRBJ1-1
V gene: TRBV6-6
clone size: once
CDR3 protein: CASSYSEGVAFF
CDR3 DNA: TGTGCCAGCAGTTACAGTGAGGGGGTAGCTTTCTTT

D gene: .
J gene: TRBJ2-2
V gene: TRBV5-1
clone size: .
CDR3 protein: CASGPGHLANTGELFF
CDR3 DNA: TGCGCCAGCGGGCCCGGACACCTCGCGAACACCGGGGAGCTGTTTTTT

D gene: TRBD1
J gene: TRBJ2-7
V gene: TRBV6-6
clone size: .
CDR3 protein: CASRLGQGTYEQYF
CDR3 DNA: TGTGCCAGCAGGTTGGGACAGGGGACCTACGAGCAGTACTTC

D gene: TRBD1
J gene: TRBJ1-5
V gene: TRBV28
clone size: .
CDR3 protein: CASTSLGGVFQPQHF
CDR3 DNA: TGTGCCAGCACCTCTTTAGGGGGCGTTTTTCAGCCCCAGCATTTT

D gene: TRBD1
J gene: TRBJ2-1
V gene: TRBV7-9
clone size: .
CDR3 protein: CASSFRTGGEDEQFF
CDR3 DNA: TGTGCCAGCAGCTTCCGGACAGGGGGTGAGGATGAGCAGTTCTTC

D gene: .
J gene: TRBJ1-1
V gene: TRBV7-6
clone size: few
CDR3 protein: CASSSEGGGTEAFF
CDR3 DNA: TGTGCCAGCAGCTCCGAAGGGGGTGGCACTGAAGCTTTCTTT

D gene: TRBD2
J gene: TRBJ2-1
V gene: TRBV28
clone size: .
CDR3 protein: CAGRLAGGYEQFF
CDR3 DNA: TGTGCCGGACGACTAGCGGGAGGTTATGAGCAGTTCTTC

D gene: TRBD2
J gene: TRBJ2-1
V gene: TRBV7-6
clone size: once
CDR3 protein: CASSVSLAAGDEQFF
CDR3 DNA: TGTGCCAGCAGCGTATCACTAGCGGCCGGGGATGAGCAGTTCTTC

D gene: .
J gene: TRBJ2-2
V gene: TRBV11-2
clone size: .
CDR3 protein: CASKGLLTGELFF
CDR3 DNA: TGTGCCAGCAAGGGGCTCCTAACCGGGGAGCTGTTTTTT

D gene: .
J gene: TRBJ1-4
V gene: TRBV6-1
clone size: .
CDR3 protein: CASSEETVKLLHPTNEKLFF
CDR3 DNA: TGTGCCAGCAGTGAAGAAACGGTGAAACTCCTTCACCCAACTAATGAAAAACTGTTTTTT

D gene: .
J gene: TRBJ1-1
V gene: TRBV28
clone size: .
CDR3 protein: CASSPPGGYTEAFF
CDR3 DNA: TGTGCCAGCAGTCCCCCGGGAGGGTACACTGAAGCTTTCTTT

D gene: .
J gene: TRBJ1-4
V gene: TRBV7-9
clone size: .
CDR3 protein: CASSLPQGQTNEKLFF
CDR3 DNA: TGTGCCAGCAGCTTACCCCAGGGGCAGACTAATGAAAAACTGTTTTTT

D gene: TRBD2
J gene: TRBJ2-2
V gene: TRBV7-3
clone size: .
CDR3 protein: CASSSVAGKNTGELFF
CDR3 DNA: TGTGCCAGCAGCTCGGTAGCGGGAAAGAACACCGGGGAGCTGTTTTTT

D gene: .
J gene: TRBJ2-1
V gene: TRBV30
clone size: .
CDR3 protein: CAWTEVPGIESYNEQFF
CDR3 DNA: TGTGCCTGGACGGAGGTGCCCGGAATCGAGTCCTACAATGAGCAGTTCTTC

D gene: .
J gene: TRBJ2-5
V gene: TRBV7-6
clone size: .
CDR3 protein: CASSSSGNQETQYF
CDR3 DNA: TGTGCCAGCAGCTCCTCAGGGAACCAAGAGACCCAGTACTTC

D gene: TRBD2
J gene: TRBJ2-3
V gene: TRBV5-4
clone size: .
CDR3 protein: CASSRLAGSTDTQYF
CDR3 DNA: TGTGCCAGCAGCCGACTAGCGGGGAGCACAGATACGCAGTATTTT

D gene: TRBD2
J gene: TRBJ2-7
V gene: TRBV6-5
clone size: .
CDR3 protein: CASSYGREPSYEQYF
CDR3 DNA: TGTGCCAGCAGTTACGGGCGGGAGCCCTCCTACGAGCAGTACTTC

D gene: .
J gene: TRBJ2-1
V gene: TRBV6-6
clone size: .
CDR3 protein: CASSYLGVGGNEQFF
CDR3 DNA: TGTGCCAGCAGTTACCTCGGGGTAGGGGGCAATGAGCAGTTCTTC

D gene: .
J gene: TRBJ2-3
V gene: TRBV27
clone size: .
CDR3 protein: CASSQRGLDTQYF
CDR3 DNA: TGTGCCAGCAGCCAGAGGGGGTTAGATACGCAGTATTTT

D gene: .
J gene: TRBJ2-7
V gene: TRBV5-1
clone size: .
CDR3 protein: CASSFSLASYEQYF
CDR3 DNA: TGCGCCAGCAGCTTTTCGCTAGCTTCCTACGAGCAGTACTTC

D gene: TRBD1
J gene: TRBJ2-7
V gene: TRBV29-1
clone size: .
CDR3 protein: CSVVGQLGCEQYF
CDR3 DNA: TGCAGCGTTGTGGGACAGCTTGGATGCGAGCAGTACTTC

D gene: TRBD2
J gene: TRBJ2-3
V gene: TRBV29-1
clone size: .
CDR3 protein: CSVVLSGRTDTQYF
CDR3 DNA: TGCAGCGTTGTACTTAGCGGGAGAACAGATACGCAGTATTTT

D gene: .
J gene: TRBJ1-1
V gene: TRBV28
clone size: .
CDR3 protein: CASISPRGGSEAFF
CDR3 DNA: TGTGCCAGCATCTCGCCTCGGGGGGGCTCTGAAGCTTTCTTT

D gene: TRBD2
J gene: TRBJ2-1
V gene: TRBV4-2
clone size: .
CDR3 protein: CASSQELAGAYNEQFF
CDR3 DNA: TGTGCCAGCAGCCAAGAACTAGCGGGAGCCTACAATGAGCAGTTCTTC

D gene: TRBD2
J gene: TRBJ2-1
V gene: TRBV2
clone size: .
CDR3 protein: CASELRGTSYNEQFF
CDR3 DNA: TGTGCCAGCGAGTTGCGGGGGACCTCCTACAATGAGCAGTTCTTC

D gene: .
J gene: TRBJ2-3
V gene: TRBV19
clone size: .
CDR3 protein: CASSIGQHTDTQYF
CDR3 DNA: TGTGCCAGTAGTATCGGACAGCACACAGATACGCAGTATTTT

D gene: .
J gene: TRBJ1-1
V gene: TRBV29-1
clone size: few
CDR3 protein: CSVQRGTGGGTEAFF
CDR3 DNA: TGCAGCGTGCAGCGGGGGACCGGGGGGGGCACTGAAGCTTTCTTT

D gene: .
J gene: TRBJ2-2
V gene: TRBV23-1
clone size: .
CDR3 protein: CASRQQAAANTGELFF
CDR3 DNA: TGCGCCAGCAGACAGCAAGCGGCTGCGAACACCGGGGAGCTGTTTTTT

D gene: TRBD2
J gene: TRBJ2-1
V gene: TRBV4-3
clone size: .
CDR3 protein: CASSQELAGVGEQFF
CDR3 DNA: TGCGCCAGCAGCCAAGAACTAGCGGGAGTAGGCGAGCAGTTCTTC

D gene: TRBD1
J gene: TRBJ1-1
V gene: TRBV2
clone size: .
CDR3 protein: CASSKQGVVEAFF
CDR3 DNA: TGTGCCAGCTCGAAACAGGGGGTCGTTGAAGCTTTCTTT

D gene: .
J gene: TRBJ1-1
V gene: TRBV27
clone size: .
CDR3 protein: CASRPRGSTEAFF
CDR3 DNA: TGTGCCAGCAGACCCAGGGGTAGCACTGAAGCTTTCTTT

D gene: .
J gene: TRBJ2-1
V gene: TRBV5-1
clone size: .
CDR3 protein: CASSLGRSSYNEQFF
CDR3 DNA: TGCGCCAGCAGCTTGGGACGGAGCTCCTACAATGAGCAGTTCTTC

D gene: TRBD1
J gene: TRBJ1-1
V gene: TRBV7-2
clone size: .
CDR3 protein: CASSFGQGGMNTEAFF
CDR3 DNA: TGTGCCAGCAGCTTCGGACAGGGGGGGATGAACACTGAAGCTTTCTTT

D gene: .
J gene: TRBJ2-3
V gene: TRBV27
clone size: once
CDR3 protein: CASSPRESSDTQYF
CDR3 DNA: TGTGCCAGCAGTCCGAGGGAGAGCTCAGATACGCAGTATTTT

D gene: .
J gene: TRBJ1-1
V gene: TRBV27
clone size: .
CDR3 protein: CASSVRGYTEAFF
CDR3 DNA: TGTGCCAGCAGTGTGCGGGGTTACACTGAAGCTTTCTTT

D gene: TRBD1
J gene: TRBJ2-2
V gene: TRBV28
clone size: .
CDR3 protein: CASLGTGPTGELFF
CDR3 DNA: TGTGCCAGCCTTGGGACAGGGCCTACCGGGGAGCTGTTTTTT